One T cell receptor beta chain is described in this entry. Its specificity is not known. The data derive from a study of beta chain features in type 1 diabetes. On the study more broadly: No age, gender or cell yield differences were seen between patients and healthy donors. Study-wide points: It was among patients, rather than healthy donors, that naive, central memory and Treg TCRB repertoires appeared more similar. People with Type 1 diabetes carried modestly yet significantly shorter TCRB CDR3s in all four CD4+ subsets.

Central memory, naive, regulatory and stem cell-like memory CD4+ cells were sorted by CD45RO/CCR7/CD25/CD127/CD95/CD27. Expressed TCRB transcripts were sequenced because the entire RNA isolate underwent reverse transcription. Repertoires were generated with immunoSEQ multiplex PCR, while TCRdb's copy carries only in-frame clones and drops some. The table lists under 300,000 clones, around 20% of them singletons. The CDR3 runs 13 residues. This clonotype was sampled from a woman aged 35 to 49 with type 1 diabetes. V usage is TRBV12-2 and J usage is TRBJ1-6. TRBV12-2 is classified as a pseudogene. What was sequenced was naive CD4+ T cells from blood. CDR3 sequence (DNA): TGTGCAAGTCGTCCCCCGGGCGGGTCACCCCTCCACTTT. This encodes CASRPPGGSPLHF.